The entry below gives a single TCR beta chain sequence along with its context. V was clipped by 6 bases and J by 5 bases; unmatched bases: 5. The CDR3 loop spans 14 amino acids. Germline CDR1 and CDR2: MGHDK and SYGVNS. The data originate from a study of blood T cell repertoires in COVID-19. The overall study: Sources were T cells, B-cell-depleted T cells, or PBMCs; the material itself was cDNA or gDNA.

Method: immunoSEQ multiplex PCR; TCRdb's copy keeps in-frame clones and lacks some. The sample includes about 100,000 clones, more than 90% of them seen just once. The sequence was collected from a man between 65 and 79 years old with acute or convalescent COVID-19. The material sequenced was peripheral blood. The chain joins TRBV25-1 to TRBJ2-1, with 9 positions matching TRBD2. CDR3 sequence reads: CASRLTSGDNEQFF. The CDR3 region has the DNA TGTGCCAGCAGATTGACTAGCGGTGACAATGAGCAGTTCTTC.